This TCR beta chain came from a study of cytomegalovirus exposure and HLA in healthy donors. 13 Jbeta primers and 60 Vbeta primers were used for the PCR. The protocol was immunoSEQ multiplex PCR, while the TCRdb copy is restricted to in-frame clones and leaves out a portion. This sample has roughly 300,000 clones, with roughly 85% found just once. J gave up 3 bases and V 0 bases, and 5 bases lay outside the gene matches. Germline V gene sequence: CDR1 LGHNA, CDR2 YSLEER. The CDR3 is 16 amino acids. This TCR was recovered from a man aged 40-49 years in good health and CMV-seropositive. The specimen was PBMCs. The chain recombines TRBV4-3 with TRBJ1-5, with 7 nucleotides matching TRBD1. Written as DNA, the CDR3 is TGCGCCAGCAGCCAAGATGTCAGGGGGGACAATCAGCCCCAGCATTTT. Amino acid sequence: CASSQDVRGDNQPQHF.